This TCR beta chain was observed in a study of cytotoxic CD8 clonotypes in ibrutinib-treated CLL. Findings and limits, study-wide: Sustained-remission patients were sampled at one set of times and progressing patients at different ones. Researchers report that baseline clonality outpaced age-matched healthy donors and tracked circulating CD8+ T-cell counts.

The method was immunoSEQ multiplex PCR; TCRdb's version includes in-frame clones alone and lacks a portion of them. The data show tens of thousands of clones, roughly 85% seen once. As regards this clone: Its target is unknown.

This sequence was found in a human donor with chronic lymphocytic leukemia. The specimen comprised PBMCs, sampled after 24 months of ibrutinib treatment.

CDR3 coding DNA: TGTGCCAGCAGCTTAGTCGCCGGGACAGCTAATTCACCCCTCCACTTT. Its protein product is CASSLVAGTANSPLHF. This sequence joins TRBV7-2 and TRBJ1-6; 7 nucleotides agree with TRBD1. V gave up 1 base and J gave up 6 bases; unmatched junction bases: 6. Per the germline V gene, CDR1 is SGHTA and CDR2 is FQGNSA. The CDR3 is made up of 16 amino acids.